This TCR beta chain was captured in a study of blood T cells in healthy people across ages. Whole-study findings and limits: Researchers report that TCR beta diversity correlated strongly with naive T cell percentage. Changes seen in expanded clonotypes were possibly confounded by donor CMV status left unknown.

Alongside a J-beta primer mix, a sample-barcoded 5' primer served in a second PCR lasting roughly 6 to 11 cycles. TCRdb re-called the 5' RACE reads through MiXCR, storing one row per CDR3 protein. The repertoire holds 1.5 million to 2 million distinct CDR3 sequences, with about 28% as singletons. The authors isolated at least 7 million PBMCs per sample. In regard to this clonotype: Its target is unknown.

Germline-derived CDR1 and CDR2 are DFQATT and SNEGSKA (reference sequence). The CDR3 is 16 amino acids. J lost 7 bases, V lost 3 bases, and 13 bases had no gene match. Sequencing used blood. The chain carries TRBV20-1 and TRBJ2-1; the match to TRBD2 covers 9 bases. This TCR was sampled from a young woman in good health. The CDR3 is CSASNPSSGVLNEQFF. In DNA, the CDR3 is TGCAGTGCTAGCAATCCCTCTAGCGGGGTTTTGAATGAGCAGTTCTTC.